This T cell receptor beta chain was profiled in a study of Ad26.COV2.S vaccination and SARS-CoV-2 variants. Study-wide context: Of the COV1001 trial arms, the Ad26.COV2.S arm included the donor. The study gave Ad26.COV2.S intramuscularly, once or twice 56 days apart. Regarding the study as a whole: Comparable non-spike TCR breadth was observed in vaccine and placebo recipients. In TCR breadth and depth analyses, total T cell responses may have been underestimated.

With regard to this clone: The antigen remains unidentified.

TCRdb's copy holds only in-frame clones and misses some; the assay was immunoSEQ multiplex PCR. The profile shows 400,000 or so clones, approximately 91% of them singletons. Germline loops: CDR1 SNHLY, CDR2 FYNNEI. The trim removed 6 bases at V and 7 bases at J, leaving 11 bases unmatched. The CDR3 contains 15 residues. Treatment specified: approximately 18 received Ad26.COV2.S at low or high dose, single or two shots; 5 received placebo; per-sample allocation not given. All samples were drawn on day 63, counting from the first vaccine or placebo injection. This TCR was recovered from a person aged 18-60 years who received the Ad26.COV2.S COVID-19 vaccine or a placebo. Specimen: peripheral blood, collected in a trial of Ad26.COV2.S vaccine versus placebo. The chain carries TRBV2 and TRBJ1-4; 7 nucleotides line up with TRBD1. The CDR3: CASRGLRGRIEKLFF. CDR3 DNA sequence: TGTGCCAGCAGGGGCCTGAGGGGGCGCATTGAAAAACTGTTTTTT.